A selection of T cell receptor beta chains follows, all from one sample in a study of Japanese encephalitis immunity and Zika vaccine responses. TCRdb fed the 5' RACE reads into MiXCR, producing one record per CDR3 protein. This table holds some 190 distinct CDR3 sequences, under 9.5% found once. The sequenced sample was antigen-activated CD4+ T cells from blood, cultured, obtained during a Zika inactivated vaccine study. The origin of the receptors is an adult woman who received an inactivated Zika virus vaccine. Both conserved end residues are trimmed from each CDR3.

V	J	CDR3
TRBV20-1	TRBJ2-3	SARGGAGGQTDTQY
TRBV5-1	TRBJ2-7	ASSLLAGVTYEQY
TRBV5-1	TRBJ1-4	ASSPAGGNEKLF
TRBV4-3	TRBJ1-4	ASSQEGTGFISEKLF
TRBV20-1	TRBJ1-1	SARVGGMNTEAF
TRBV5-5	TRBJ1-4	ASSRDREKLF
TRBV20-1	TRBJ2-1	SARDRSYYNEQF
TRBV19	TRBJ1-5	ASSMSYPRWVDQPQH
TRBV18	TRBJ1-1	ASSPARATEAF
TRBV18	TRBJ2-5	ASSPEETQY